The 14 T cell receptor beta chains listed next were all sequenced from one sample in a study of T cells in Graves' hyperthyroidism and ophthalmopathy. Amplified regions were TCR beta CDR3 sequences from RNA transcripts. Primed by the HTBI set, a first-round RT-PCR was run on the TCR CDR3. Each CDR3 protein is one row after TCRdb ran MiXCR on the multiplex PCR reads. The profile covers nearly 600,000 distinct CDR3 sequences, with about 15% appearing a single time and 5.8% taken by the ten largest. The specimen sequenced was blood. These receptors were collected from a woman younger than 45 with Graves' hyperthyroidism that later progressed to Graves' ophthalmopathy.

This clonotype was detected a few times. The chain combines TRBV20-1 with TRBJ1-3; D gene uncertain. This CDR3 contains 11 residues. CDR1 and CDR2 from the germline V gene are DFQATT and SNEGSKA (reference sequence). V lost 4 bases, J lost 4 bases, and 5 bases lay in between. As DNA, the CDR3 is TGCAGTGCTAACGCAGGAAACACCATATATTTT. Translating gives CSANAGNTIYF.

As regards this clonotype: This may come from a read error, since a much larger clone is one base off. The chain couples TRBV7-2 to TRBJ2-7; perhaps TRBD2 as D (6 bases). The CDR3 spans 14 residues. The germline V gene has CDR1 SGHTA and CDR2 FQGNSA. V lost 0 bases and J 6 bases, leaving 12 bases between the germline ends. CDR3 protein: CASSLASTSSEQYF. In nucleotides, the CDR3 is TGTGCCAGCAGCTTAGCGTCGACTAGTTCCGAGCAGTACTTC.

This clonotype has ten or more counts. V usage is TRBV12-3 or TRBV12-4 and J usage is TRBJ1-1; D remains unclear. Trimming stripped 3 bases from V and 6 bases from J, with 11 bases between. There are 13 residues in the CDR3. The CDR3 DNA sequence: TGTGCCAGCAGTTTTGGCTTGATAGCTGAAGCTTTCTTT. It is translated as CASSFGLIAEAFF.

Many counts were recorded for this clonotype. This rearrangement joins TRBV15 to TRBJ2-7; possibly TRBD1 or TRBD2 for D (5 bases each). V gave up 0 bases and J gave up 5 bases, with 20 bases separating them. The CDR3 length is 17 residues. CDR1 is LNHNV and CDR2 is YYDKDF in the germline V gene (reference sequence). The CDR3 coding sequence is TGTGCCACCAGCAGAGAAATCGGCACTCAGGGACCCGACGAGCAGTACTTC. This encodes CATSREIGTQGPDEQYF.

This clonotype was recorded many times. The rearrangement uses TRBV4-1 and TRBJ2-2; 9 bases map to TRBD2. CDR3 length equals 17 residues. Per the germline V gene, CDR1 is MGHRA and CDR2 is YSYEKL. V trimming: 0 bases; J trimming: 3 bases; junction bases outside the gene matches: 5. The CDR3 DNA follows: TGCGCCAGCAGCCAAGAGTCGCTAGCGGGGTACACCGGGGAGCTGTTTTTT. Amino acids: CASSQESLAGYTGELFF.

This clonotype occurred many times. This chain links TRBV2 with TRBJ1-4; no reliable D call. Germline V lookup: CDR1 SNHLY, CDR2 FYNNEI. The ends were cut back, 7 bases at V and 6 bases at J, with 15 bases in the middle. The CDR3 length is 14 residues. CDR3 coding DNA: TGTGCCAGCATTTTCCAGGCCTCCCATGAAAAACTGTTTTTT. Protein sequence: CASIFQASHEKLFF.

The rearrangement uses TRBV5-6 and TRBJ1-1; D call uncertain. The CDR3 extends over 14 amino acids. Trimming took 4 bases from V and 0 from J, leaving 10 bases between them. Germline V CDR1 and CDR2: SGHDT, YYEEEE. CDR3 region: CASSGEYMNTEAFF. As DNA, the CDR3 is TGTGCCAGCAGCGGTGAGTACATGAACACTGAAGCTTTCTTT.

This clonotype was detected a few times. The chain uses TRBV28 and TRBJ1-1; D gene ambiguous. Between the trimmed V and J ends, which lost 1 base and 2 bases, there was a span of 8 bases. CDR3 length: 14 amino acids. CDR1 and CDR2 (germline): MDHEN, SYDVKM. The CDR3 here is CASSLLPVNTEAFF. CDR3 sequence (DNA): TGTGCCAGCAGTTTATTGCCGGTAAACACTGAAGCTTTCTTT. Full variable domain (missing parts from reference TRBV28 and TRBJ1-1): DVKVTQSSRYLVKRTGEKVFLECVQDMDHENMFWYRQDPGLGLRLIYFSYDVKMKEKGDIPEGYSVSREKKERFSLILESASTNQTSMYLCASSLLPVNTEAFFGQGTRLTVV.

At least ten counts were recorded for this clonotype. The chain combines TRBV12-3 or TRBV12-4 with TRBJ2-7; D possibly corresponds to TRBD1 (5 bases). This CDR3 has 15 amino acids. V lost 6 bases and J lost 5, with 20 bases in between. The CDR3 DNA follows: TGTGCCAGCAGAGTTCAGGGAAGTGTAGTCAACGAGCAGTACTTC. Its translation is CASRVQGSVVNEQYF.

This clonotype has ten or more counts. The CDR3 nucleotides read TGCAGTGTCTTACAGAACACTGAAGCTTTCTTT. Protein sequence: CSVLQNTEAFF. The rearrangement links TRBV20-1 to TRBJ1-1; D uncertain. The CDR3 contains 11 residues. The V gene's germline CDR1 is DFQATT and CDR2 SNEGSKA (reference sequence). V shed 7 bases and J shed 1 base, with 7 bases lying between them.

This clonotype was seen ten or more times. The CDR3: CASSLPNHGLENEQFF. The CDR3 DNA sequence: TGTGCCAGCAGTTTACCAAACCACGGACTAGAGAACGAGCAGTTCTTC. The V and J genes are TRBV12-3 or TRBV12-4 and TRBJ2-1; 7 bases line up with TRBD2. The trim removed 2 bases at V and 10 bases at J, leaving 14 bases unmatched. This CDR3 region has 16 residues.

On this clonotype itself: This could be a read error, since a much larger clone is one nucleotide away. V is TRBV11-2 and J is TRBJ2-6; no clear D. The germline CDR1 and CDR2 sequences are SGHAT and FQNNGV. The CDR3 runs to 13 residues. CDR3 sequence: CDSTLTGANVLTF. CDR3 DNA: TGTGACAGCACCCTCACTGGGGCCAACGTCCTGACTTTC.

This clonotype was counted only a few times. This rearrangement joins TRBV19 to TRBJ2-7, with 8 positions matching TRBD2. The length of the CDR3 is 15 residues. Per the germline V gene, CDR1 is LNHDA and CDR2 is SQIVND (reference sequence). Trimming removed 2 bases from V and 4 bases from J; junction bases left unmatched: 7. The CDR3 sequence: CASSINSGMMYEQYF. In DNA form, the CDR3 reads TGTGCCAGTAGTATAAATAGCGGGATGATGTACGAGCAGTACTTC. Full variable domain (remainder filled in from reference TRBV19 and TRBJ2-7): DGGITQSPKYLFRKEGQNVTLSCEQNLNHDAMYWYRQDPGQGLRLIYYSQIVNDFQKGDIAEGYSVSREKKESFPLTVTSAQKNPTAFYLCASSINSGMMYEQYFGPGTRLTVT.

This clonotype was recorded many times. This chain joins TRBV28 and TRBJ1-2, with D possibly TRBD1 on 6 matching bases. The CDR3 has 13 residues. Per germline, CDR1 MDHEN and CDR2 SYDVKM. Trimming removed 7 bases at V and 3 bases at J, with 12 bases between. As DNA, the CDR3 is TGTGCCAGCACTCGGGGGCGAGACTATGGCTACACCTTC. Amino acid sequence: CASTRGRDYGYTF.